This TCR beta chain was sequenced for a study of blood T cells in healthy people across ages. Study-level points and caveats: The study found TCR beta diversity correlated strongly with naive T cell percentage. Donors of long life had a larger count of naive CD4+ cells and greater diversity than aged donors.

PCR was performed a second time for about 7 to 12 cycles using a sample-barcoded 5' primer and a J-beta primer mix. Each cDNA was tagged by a template-switch adaptor containing 12 random nucleotides. In TCRdb, the 5' RACE reads were re-called with MiXCR into one record per CDR3 protein. The sample includes over 550,000 distinct CDR3 sequences, about 28% of them seen just once. This clonotype was detected many times. Antigen unknown. Donors gave 8 to 10 milliliters of peripheral blood apiece. The ends lost 3 bases at V and 2 bases at J; junction bases unmatched: 4. CDR1 is ENHRY and CDR2 is SYGVKD in the germline V gene. The CDR3 length is 15 residues.

The chain carries TRBV10-3 and TRBJ2-3, with 8 bases that match TRBD2. Sequenced: blood. This TCR derives from a woman at least 80 years old in good health. CDR3 in DNA: TGTGCCATCAGTGAACCGGGGGGGGACACAGATACGCAGTATTTT. The encoded protein is CAISEPGGDTDTQYF.